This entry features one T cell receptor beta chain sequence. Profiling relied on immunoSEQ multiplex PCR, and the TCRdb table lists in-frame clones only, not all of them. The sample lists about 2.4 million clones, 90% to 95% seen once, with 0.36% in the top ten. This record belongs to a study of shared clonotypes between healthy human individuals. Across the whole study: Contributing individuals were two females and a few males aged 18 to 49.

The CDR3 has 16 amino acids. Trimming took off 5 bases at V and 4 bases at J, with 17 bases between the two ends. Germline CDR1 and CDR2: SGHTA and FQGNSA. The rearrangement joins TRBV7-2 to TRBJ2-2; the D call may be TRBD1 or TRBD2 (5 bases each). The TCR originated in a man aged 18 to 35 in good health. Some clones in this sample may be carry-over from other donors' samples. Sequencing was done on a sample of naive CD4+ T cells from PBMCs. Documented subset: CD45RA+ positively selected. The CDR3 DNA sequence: TGTGCCAGCAGCCCGAGGGAAGCAGGGTCCACCGGGGAGCTGTTTTTT. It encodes CASSPREAGSTGELFF.